This T cell receptor beta chain was captured by sequencing in a study of blood T cell repertoires in COVID-19. Looking at the study overall: In each case, the material was cDNA or gDNA derived from T cells, B-cell-depleted T cells, or PBMCs.

Repertoires were generated with immunoSEQ multiplex PCR, while TCRdb's copy carries only in-frame clones and drops some. The table has approximately 470,000 clones, about 85% seen once; the top ten hold under 0.75%. V lost 1 base and J lost 7, with 18 bases in between. The CDR3 totals 16 residues. CDR1 is MGHRA and CDR2 is YSYEKL in the germline V gene. This clone was seen just once. Sequencing was performed on PBMCs or T cells enriched from blood (not recorded which). The clonotype originates from a woman in her late teens or twenties who had recovered from COVID-19. This chain connects TRBV4-1 to TRBJ2-3; D possibly corresponds to TRBD1 (6 bases). The CDR3 bases are TGCGCCAGCAGCCAAGGTCCCAGCCCTCAGGGGAATACGCAGTATTTT. Its translation is CASSQGPSPQGNTQYF.